A single sample gave rise to the 25 T cell receptor beta chains below, sequenced in a study of blood T cells in healthy people across ages (dated by TCRdb to about 2015). Libraries were built with 5' RACE. Sequencing was performed on an Illumina HiSeq 2500. A second roughly 6 to 11 cycle PCR used a sample-barcoded 5' primer and a J-beta primer mix. TCRdb applied fastp at Q25 and MiXCR to the public reads, then kept only in-frame beta chains. Records with the same CDR3 protein are collapsed into one entry carrying the most frequent genes and DNA. The sample records around 900,000 distinct CDR3 sequences, 51% of which are singletons. The ten largest clones capture 20% to 25% of the sample. Sequenced input: blood. The receptors were sampled from an older woman in good health.

The CDR3: CASSLGQKDSPLHF. The CDR3 DNA sequence: TGCGCCAGCAGCCTTGGACAGAAAGATTCACCCCTCCACTTT. The rearrangement uses TRBV5-1 and TRBJ1-6; maybe TRBD1 (6 bases). The CDR3 is 14 amino acids. Germline loops: CDR1 SGHRS, CDR2 YFSETQ. Trimming left V 4 bases short and J 8 bases short, with 13 bases between.

This clonotype has a handful of counts. The V gene is TRBV12-3 or TRBV12-4, the J gene TRBJ1-6; no firm D call. The CDR3 loop spans 16 amino acids. Trimming took 1 base from V and 5 from J, leaving 12 bases between them. Here the CDR3 reads CASSLGALENNSPLHF. Here the CDR3 DNA reads TGTGCCAGCAGTTTAGGGGCCCTAGAAAATAATTCACCCCTCCACTTT.

The DNA of the CDR3 is TGTGCCAGCAGCTCGGGACCCTCACGTACGCAGTATTTT. Amino acid sequence: CASSSGPSRTQYF. V is TRBV2 and J is TRBJ2-3, with D perhaps matching TRBD1 or TRBD2 (5 bases each). The ends were cut back, 6 bases at V and 8 bases at J, with 15 bases in the middle. The germline V gene encodes CDR1 SNHLY and CDR2 FYNNEI. CDR3 length: 13 residues.

This clonotype appeared a few times. This chain links TRBV5-1 with TRBJ2-7, with D hard to call. Trimming took off 4 bases at V and 3 bases at J, with 11 bases between the two ends. CDR3 size: 13 residues. From germline, CDR1 is SGHRS and CDR2 YFSETQ. As DNA, the CDR3 is TGCGCCAGCAGCCCGAGTTACGGCTACGAGCAGTACTTC. It encodes CASSPSYGYEQYF.

The chain carries TRBV21-1 and TRBJ2-7; the tabulated D call, TRBD1, remains unverified against the DNA. TRBV21-1 is listed as a pseudogene. The CDR3 is 15 residues long. The CDR3 region has the DNA TGTGCCAGCAGCAAGGGGCGTGGGGGAATTTACGAGCAGTACTTC. Its protein product is CASSKGRGGIYEQYF.

The rearrangement joins TRBV13 to TRBJ2-4; maybe TRBD1 (5 bases). V gave up 5 bases and J gave up 1 base, with 9 bases separating them. Germline V gene sequence: CDR1 PRHDT, CDR2 FYEKMQ (reference sequence). CDR3 length: 14 amino acids. The CDR3 here is CASSGPGAKNIQYF. Written as DNA, the CDR3 is TGTGCCAGCAGCGGCCCAGGGGCCAAAAACATTCAGTACTTC.

V usage is TRBV24-1 and J usage is TRBJ2-7; 7 bases fit TRBD1. CDR1 and CDR2 (germline): KGHDR, SFDVKD. With V trimmed by 4 bases and J by 2 bases, 4 bases remained unmatched. The CDR3 covers 14 residues. CDR3 region: CATSDRDSTYEQYF. In DNA form, the CDR3 reads TGTGCCACCAGTGACCGGGACAGTACCTACGAGCAGTACTTC.

V gene TRBV4-2 combines with J gene TRBJ2-7; D call uncertain. Trimming left V 0 bases short and J 7 bases short, with 10 bases between. The CDR3 spans 13 residues. Germline V gene lookup returns CDR1 LGHNA and CDR2 YNFKEQ. CDR3 sequence reads: CASSQEGKAEQYF. CDR3 in DNA: TGTGCCAGCAGCCAAGAGGGTAAAGCTGAGCAGTACTTC.

V usage is TRBV4-1 and J usage is TRBJ2-4; D may match TRBD1 or TRBD2 (5 bases each). Trimming removed 2 bases at V and 0 bases at J, with 11 bases between. Germline lookup yields CDR1 MGHRA and CDR2 YSYEKL. The CDR3 covers 16 residues. DNA of the CDR3: TGCGCCAGCAGCCAACCCCGGGACCTAGCCAAAAACATTCAGTACTTC. Its translation: CASSQPRDLAKNIQYF.

This clonotype has only a few counts. The chain has TRBV29-1 and TRBJ2-5; TRBD2 aligns across 13 bases. In germline, CDR1 is SQVTM, CDR2 ANQGSEA. V lost 1 base, J lost 1 base, and 0 bases stayed unmatched. The CDR3 spans 15 residues. The CDR3 coding sequence is TGCAGCGTTGAAGGGACTAGCGGGAGCCAAGAGACCCAGTACTTC. It specifies CSVEGTSGSQETQYF.

This clonotype has more than one count but fewer than ten. This chain connects TRBV12-3 or TRBV12-4 to TRBJ2-1; 10 bases are a match to TRBD2. The end of the DNA aligns better with TRBJ2-7, so the J call may be wrong. The length of the CDR3 is 14 residues. CDR3 sequence: CASSLIAGGLEQYF. CDR3 coding DNA: TGTGCCAGCAGTTTAATAGCGGGAGGTCTCGAGCAGTACTTC.

The chain has TRBV30 and TRBJ1-6; a possible D gene is TRBD1 (5 bases). The CDR3 is 14 residues long. V dropped 0 bases and J dropped 10 bases, with 13 bases sitting between them. Germline V gene lookup returns CDR1 GTSNPN and CDR2 SVGIG (reference sequence). CDR3 bases: TGTGCCTGGAGTGTAGTCCAGGGCGGCTCACCCCTCCACTTT. It yields the protein CAWSVVQGGSPLHF.

The CDR3 region is CASSFRDYSNQPQHF. Here the CDR3 DNA reads TGTGCCAGCAGTTTCCGGGATTATAGCAATCAGCCCCAGCATTTT. This rearrangement joins TRBV12-3 or TRBV12-4 to TRBJ1-5; D call uncertain. The V end was cut by 3 bases, the J end by 0 bases, with 9 bases between. The CDR3 length is 15 residues.

This chain joins TRBV9 and TRBJ2-2, with a weak D call TRBD1 (6 bases). This CDR3 is built from 14 residues. Trimming shortened V by 0 bases and J by 8 bases, and 11 bases separated the two germline ends. Germline values: CDR1 SGDLS, CDR2 YYNGEE. The CDR3 region has the DNA TGTGCCAGCAGCGTAGCCGGGACAACTGGGGAGCTGTTTTTT. This codes for CASSVAGTTGELFF.

The V call is TRBV12-3 or TRBV12-4, the J call TRBJ2-7; possibly TRBD1 for D (5 bases). The germline V and J ends were trimmed by 1 base and 3 bases, with 19 bases remaining between them. There are 17 residues in the CDR3. In nucleotides, the CDR3 is TGTGCCAGCAGTTTAGAGGGGCCAGCCGCCCTCCTCTACGAGCAGTACTTC. Amino acids: CASSLEGPAALLYEQYF.

J is TRBJ1-5 and V is TRBV7-2; 8 bases agree with TRBD1. The CDR3 covers 17 residues. Trimming cost V 7 bases and J 7 bases; bases outside gene matches: 18. Germline CDR1 reads SGHTA; CDR2 reads FQGNSA. CDR3 sequence (DNA): TGTGCCAGCACCACCTCTCAGGGGGCTACCTTATACCAGCCCCAGCATTTT. It translates to CASTTSQGATLYQPQHF.

The chain employs TRBV29-1 and TRBJ2-5, with TRBD1 as a possible D gene (5 bases). The closer fit of TRBJ2-7 to the DNA end suggests the J call may be wrong. Germline loops: CDR1 SQVTM, CDR2 ANQGSEA. CDR3 length equals 13 residues. The CDR3, as DNA: TGCAGCGTTGAGGCGAGGACAACCTGCGAGCAGTACTTC. Encoded protein: CSVEARTTCEQYF.

Worth noting for this clonotype: A read error may produce the germline difference seen at one junction end. The chain uses TRBV25-1 and TRBJ2-7; a weak D match, TRBD2 (6 bases). The J call may be mistaken, given a closer DNA end match to TRBJ2-5. The CDR3 consists of 16 residues. Per germline, CDR1 MGHDK and CDR2 SYGVNS. In DNA, the CDR3 is TGTGCCTGCAGTGAATACGGACTACGGGGGTTGGAGACCCAGTACTTC. It translates to CACSEYGLRGLETQYF.

This clonotype was detected ten times or more. The genes are TRBV4-2 and TRBJ2-7; D is unclear. Germline V lookup: CDR1 LGHNA, CDR2 YNFKEQ. V shed 0 bases and J shed 6 bases, with 18 bases lying between them. This CDR3 is built from 16 residues. CDR3 nucleotides: TGTGCCAGCAGCCAAGAAATCGGGCCCGCCATCGGCGAGCAGTACTTC. Translated: CASSQEIGPAIGEQYF.

In regard to this clonotype: A much larger clone is a single base away; this may be a read error. The chain joins TRBV7-2 to TRBJ2-5; D is ambiguous. V was shortened by 3 bases and J by 4 bases, with 3 bases between the two germline ends. This CDR3 is built from 11 residues. Germline CDR1 and CDR2: SGHTA and FQGNSA. This CDR3 is CASSFIETQYF. CDR3 in DNA: TGTGCCAGCAGCTTTATAGAGACCCAGTACTTC. Filled out from reference TRBV7-2 and TRBJ2-5, the complete variable domain reads GAGVSQSPSNKVTEKGKDVELRCDPISGHTALYWYRQSLGQGLEFLIYFQGNSAPDKSGLPSDRFSAERTGGSVSTLTIQRTQQEDSAVYLCASSFIETQYFGPGTRLLVL.

This rearrangement joins TRBV29-1 to TRBJ2-1, with D perhaps TRBD2 (5 bases). Trimming took 5 bases from V and 8 from J, leaving 10 bases between them. CDR1 is SQVTM and CDR2 is ANQGSEA in the germline V gene. The CDR3 spans 11 residues. CDR3 protein: CSVFRGHEQFF. In DNA, the CDR3 is TGCAGCGTTTTTCGGGGTCATGAGCAGTTCTTC.

In this sample, this clonotype turned up a few times. The rearrangement uses TRBV10-3 and TRBJ2-1; 7 bases map to TRBD2. V lost 2 bases and J lost 8; bases outside the gene matches: 9. The CDR3 contains 15 residues. Germline V gene lookup returns CDR1 ENHRY and CDR2 SYGVKD. The CDR3 spells CAISEARTSMHEQFF. The DNA for the CDR3 is TGTGCCATCAGTGAGGCCCGGACTAGTATGCATGAGCAGTTCTTC.

Points on this clonotype: Given a much more abundant clone one base away, this may be a read error. V usage is TRBV7-8 and J usage is TRBJ2-7; the match to TRBD2 covers 12 bases. V gave up 5 bases and J gave up 10 bases; unmatched junction bases: 18. Germline loops: CDR1 SGHVS, CDR2 FQNEAQ. CDR3 length: 17 residues. Written as DNA, the CDR3 is TGTGCCAGCAGCAATCCCCGGACTAGCGGGACCTCGGAGGCCCAGTACTTC. This encodes CASSNPRTSGTSEAQYF.

V and J are TRBV2 and TRBJ2-7; D gene uncertain. The V gene lost 6 bases and the J gene lost 1 base, with 13 bases spanning the gap. Germline V CDR1 and CDR2: SNHLY, FYNNEI. The CDR3 is made up of 14 amino acids. This CDR3 is CASSPVVASYEQYF. In DNA form, the CDR3 reads TGTGCCAGCAGCCCCGTGGTAGCTTCCTACGAGCAGTACTTC.

The chain uses TRBV7-9 and TRBJ2-7; D is perhaps TRBD1 (6 bases). The CDR3 spans 14 residues. Germline V gene data show CDR1 as SEHNR and CDR2 as FQNEAQ (reference sequence). V lost 6 bases and J lost 1, with 13 bases in between. The DNA for the CDR3 is TGTGCCAGCAGGAGGGCAGGGGATTCCTACGAGCAGTACTTC. Translated, it gives CASRRAGDSYEQYF.